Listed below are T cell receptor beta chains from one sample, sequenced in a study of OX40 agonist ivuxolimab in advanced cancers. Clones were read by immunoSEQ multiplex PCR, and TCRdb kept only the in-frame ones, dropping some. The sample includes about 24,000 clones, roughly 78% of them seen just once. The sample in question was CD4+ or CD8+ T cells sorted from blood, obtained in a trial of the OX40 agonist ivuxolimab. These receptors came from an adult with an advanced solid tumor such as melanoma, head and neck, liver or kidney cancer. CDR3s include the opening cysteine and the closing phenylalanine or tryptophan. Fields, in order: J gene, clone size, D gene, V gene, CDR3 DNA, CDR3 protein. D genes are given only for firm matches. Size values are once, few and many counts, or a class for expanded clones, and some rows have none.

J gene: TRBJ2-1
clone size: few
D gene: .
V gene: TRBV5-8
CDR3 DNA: TGTGCCAGCAGCTATCAGGGAAGGGGAAACAATGAGCAGTTCTTC
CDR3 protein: CASSYQGRGNNEQFF

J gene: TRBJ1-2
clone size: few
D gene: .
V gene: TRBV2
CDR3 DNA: TGTGCCAGCAGTTACAGCCCAGCTAACTATGGCTACACCTTC
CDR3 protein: CASSYSPANYGYTF

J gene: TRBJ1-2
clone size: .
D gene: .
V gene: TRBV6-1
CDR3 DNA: TGTGCCACACGGCGGCAGGGCGGCTATGGCTACACCTTC
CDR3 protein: CATRRQGGYGYTF

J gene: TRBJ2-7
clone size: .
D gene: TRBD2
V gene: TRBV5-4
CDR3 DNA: TGTGCCAGCAGCTCGGAGATACCGGGACTAGCGGGGGCTGAAGAGCAGTACTTC
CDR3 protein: CASSSEIPGLAGAEEQYF

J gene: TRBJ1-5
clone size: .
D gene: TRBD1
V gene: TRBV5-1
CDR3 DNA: TGCGCCAGCAGCAGGACAGGGGGGGATAGCAATCAGCCCCAGCATTTT
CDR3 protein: CASSRTGGDSNQPQHF

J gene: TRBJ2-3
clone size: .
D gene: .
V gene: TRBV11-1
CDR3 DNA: TGTGCCAGCAGCTTTGATGCGGGGGCAGCCGATACGCAGTATTTT
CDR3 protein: CASSFDAGAADTQYF

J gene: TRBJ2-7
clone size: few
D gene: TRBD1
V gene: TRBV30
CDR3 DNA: TGTGCCATAGAACGGGGACAGGGGAGCTACGAGCAGTACTTC
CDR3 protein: CAIERGQGSYEQYF

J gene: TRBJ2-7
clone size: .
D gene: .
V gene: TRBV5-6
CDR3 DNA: TGTGCCAGCAGCCGATCTAGAGGGGCGAGAGTCCCCTACGAGCAGTACTTC
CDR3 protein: CASSRSRGARVPYEQYF

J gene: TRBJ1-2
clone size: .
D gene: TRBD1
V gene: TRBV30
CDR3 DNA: TGTGCCTGGTCCGCGGGACAGGGTAACTATGGCTACACCTTC
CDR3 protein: CAWSAGQGNYGYTF

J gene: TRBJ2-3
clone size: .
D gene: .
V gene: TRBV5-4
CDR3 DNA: TGTGCCAGCAGCTTGAAAGGATTCACAGATACGCAGTATTTT
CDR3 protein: CASSLKGFTDTQYF

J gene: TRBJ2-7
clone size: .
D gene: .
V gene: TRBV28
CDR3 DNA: TGTGCCAGCAGGGGGGCAACTCTGGAGCAGTACTTC
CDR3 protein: CASRGATLEQYF

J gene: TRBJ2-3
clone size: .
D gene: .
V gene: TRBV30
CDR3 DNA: TGTGCCTGGAGGGGAGGTGCTACGCAGTATTTT
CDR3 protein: CAWRGGATQYF

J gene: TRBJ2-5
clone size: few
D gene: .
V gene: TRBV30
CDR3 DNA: TGTGCCTGGAGTCACGGGAGAGCCCAAGAGACCCAGTACTTC
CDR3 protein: CAWSHGRAQETQYF

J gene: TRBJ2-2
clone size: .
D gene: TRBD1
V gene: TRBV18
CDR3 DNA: TGTGCCAGCTCACCAAAAGGGACAGGGAGTTACACCGGGGAGCTGTTTTTT
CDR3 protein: CASSPKGTGSYTGELFF